The sequence of this TCR beta chain was determined in a study of cytomegalovirus exposure and HLA in healthy donors. Broader study findings: It was about 150 TCR beta chains that were listed as cytomegalovirus-associated. TCR clusters originating in the first cohort tended to co-occur in the 120 validation repertoires, according to a later analysis.

TCRdb's table, derived via immunoSEQ multiplex PCR, lists solely in-frame clones and lacks some. The table lists some 100,000 clones, about 91% of them singletons, with more than 1.5% in the top ten. With 11 bases removed from V and 0 bases from J, the gap between germline ends came to 13 bases. CDR3 length equals 13 residues. Per the germline V gene, CDR1 is ENHRY and CDR2 is SYGVKD. With regard to this clone: Antigen: not known.

The sequenced sample was PBMCs. This sequence joins TRBV10-3 and TRBJ1-1; no clear D. This TCR derives from a man aged 18 to 29 in good health and CMV-seronegative. The CDR3 DNA reads TGTGCCGTAACACGGAGTATGAACACTGAAGCTTTCTTT. Its protein is CAVTRSMNTEAFF.